Here is one T cell receptor beta chain with its context. The clone's antigen remains unknown. No quality values exist for individual bases; no much larger clone is one base distant. This record comes from a study of blood T cell repertoires in COVID-19 (dated by TCRdb to about 2020). Concerning the study at large: The collaborator samples originated in the United States, Italy and Spain and spanned the acute and convalescent phases of COVID-19. The material from the prospective study consisted of cDNA or gDNA derived from T cells, B-cell-depleted T cells, or PBMCs. The dataset comprised deeply sampled blood TCRbeta repertoires from subjects exposed to, actively infected with, or recovered from COVID-19. The repertoires were released in a freely available public database intended as a resource for research on the immune response to SARS-CoV-2. The samples were drawn from the first 160 participants of the ongoing ImmuneRACE study and from some 1,300 subjects provided by 6 global collaborators. A de-identified subject ID, COVID-19 status, age in years and sex were almost always included in the sample metadata. Where HLA class I and class II types were available, the types were taken from metadata supplied by the sample provider, not from assay-based typing. Study-wide findings and limitations: How much clinical and demographic metadata was included differed by source and by participant, and the metadata was provided uncurated.

One collaborating source in Seattle enrolled patients during active infection and followed them longitudinally through the course of disease. Whole blood was collected in K2EDTA tubes by collaborating institutions according to the institutions' own protocols. For TCRbeta analysis, collaborator samples were shipped as frozen whole blood, as isolated PBMCs, or as DNA extracted from either sample type. The immunoSEQ Assay, a bias-controlled multiplex PCR, was used to amplify TCRbeta CDR3 regions from genomic DNA. The paper's data handling went like this. Nucleated cell counts per sample were estimated from amplification of reference gene primers within the assay. To quantify the absolute abundance of each unique TCRbeta CDR3 rearrangement, sequence reads were collapsed and filtered. For each sample, productive Simpson clonality was calculated as the square root of Simpson's diversity index across productive rearrangements. The table comes from immuneACCESS by way of TCRdb, which keeps in-frame sequences with V and J called. Part of the clones is missing from these tables; in studies checked, under half for an unresolved V gene and the rest for unknown reasons. D and trimming come from the DNA, and the V and J calls and clone size come from that table. The sample data list 45,000 or so clones, and 80% to 90% of these were observed just once. The biggest ten clones account for roughly 3.8% of the sample.

The sequence was collected from a man aged 40-49 years with COVID-19, enrolled during active disease. Sequenced: peripheral blood.

At the DNA level, the sequence is TGTGCCAGCAGCTACAGGACTAGCGGGGGGGAGTCGGGTCTATACGAGCAGTACTTC. The encoded protein is CASSYRTSGGESGLYEQYF. Rearrangement joined TRBV3-1 (or the pseudogene TRBV3-2) to TRBJ2-7, and 15 junctional nucleotides match TRBD2. The germline V gene encodes CDR1 LGHDT and CDR2 YNNKEL (reference sequence). Germline trimming amounts to 5 bases on V and 4 bases on J, with 15 as the count of junction bases outside the gene matches. Reading from cysteine to phenylalanine, the CDR3 counts 19 amino acids. Here the CDR3 DNA is all that survives: 57 bases in frame from base 1.